This TCR beta chain was identified in a study of shared clonotypes between healthy human individuals. The repertoire was sequenced with immunoSEQ multiplex PCR; TCRdb's copy has only in-frame clones and lacks some. The table lists millions of clones, approximately 93% of them singletons. Germline V gene data show CDR1 as SGDLS and CDR2 as YYNGEE. The CDR3 has 15 residues. V shed 2 bases and J shed 0 bases, with 6 bases lying between them. The receptor comes from a man younger than 30 in good health. Some clones in this sample may be carry-over from other donors' samples. The sample comprised naive CD4+ T cells from PBMCs. Subset: CD45RA+ positively selected. The V call is TRBV9, the J call TRBJ2-6; unclear D gene. CDR3 protein: CASSVPSSGANVLTF. The CDR3 coding sequence is TGTGCCAGCAGCGTGCCGAGCTCTGGGGCCAACGTCCTGACTTTC.